The 18 T cell receptor beta chains given below trace back to one sample, sequenced in a study of T-cell reconstitution after alpha-beta-depleted transplantation in children. For TCRbeta, the library was prepared with unique molecular identifiers. One entry per CDR3 protein results from TCRdb running MiXCR on the PCR reads. The sample holds about 610,000 distinct CDR3 sequences, more than 9% seen once. Here the sequenced sample was PBMCs from the stem cell graft donor, taken from the stem cell graft. These receptors all come from a human donor who donated a stem cell graft to a child with acute myeloid leukemia.

In its sample, this clonotype was seen a few times. The V gene is TRBV6-1, the J gene TRBJ1-1, with 12 bases aligning to TRBD1. J lost 7 bases, V lost 6 bases, and 9 bases had no gene match. Germline lookup yields CDR1 MNHNS and CDR2 SASEGT. The CDR3 has 15 amino acids. The CDR3 nucleotides are TGTGCCAGCAGAATGGGACAGGGGGCCTATAGTGAAGCTTTCTTT. It translates to CASRMGQGAYSEAFF.

The sample holds a few counts of this clonotype. The chain couples TRBV11-2 to TRBJ2-7, with TRBD2 identical over 15 bases. Germline V gene lookup returns CDR1 SGHAT and CDR2 FQNNGV. CDR3 length: 19 amino acids. With V trimmed by 5 bases and J by 2 bases, 13 bases remained unmatched. CDR3 coding DNA: TGTGCCAGCAGCAACGGCCCAAGGACTAGCGGGAGGGCCCCCTACGAGCAGTACTTC. Amino acids: CASSNGPRTSGRAPYEQYF.

This chain links TRBV20-1 with TRBJ2-1; D gene ambiguous. CDR1 and CDR2 (germline): DFQATT, SNEGSKA (reference sequence). This CDR3 comprises 14 residues. Trimming took 3 bases from V and 0 from J, leaving 9 bases between them. CDR3: CSASGGGSYNEQFF. CDR3 nucleotide sequence: TGCAGTGCTAGTGGCGGTGGCTCCTACAATGAGCAGTTCTTC.

V gene TRBV2 combines with J gene TRBJ2-7; maybe TRBD2 (6 bases). Trimming stripped 3 bases from V and 0 bases from J, with 15 bases between. The CDR3 covers 16 residues. Germline values: CDR1 SNHLY, CDR2 FYNNEI. The CDR3 is CASSDPRGSGSYEQYF. As DNA, the CDR3 is TGTGCCAGCAGTGATCCTCGGGGGTCTGGCTCCTACGAGCAGTACTTC.

This chain connects TRBV7-9 to TRBJ2-7; D remains ambiguous. V lost 5 bases, J lost 7 bases, and 12 bases lay in between. The CDR3 covers 12 residues. In germline, CDR1 is SEHNR, CDR2 FQNEAQ (reference sequence). The CDR3 sequence is CASSRSGQEQYF. The CDR3 DNA reads TGTGCCAGCAGCCGCTCCGGGCAAGAGCAGTACTTC.

V gene TRBV7-2 combines with J gene TRBJ2-1, with D perhaps matching TRBD2 (6 bases). This CDR3 is built from 14 residues. V was cut by 2 bases and J by 9 bases, with 14 bases left in between. Germline V gene sequence: CDR1 SGHTA, CDR2 FQGNSA. The CDR3 loop is CASSLTRLVSEQFF. The CDR3 nucleotides read TGTGCCAGCAGCTTAACCCGACTAGTCAGTGAGCAGTTCTTC. Variable domain in full (rest from reference TRBV7-2 and TRBJ2-1): GAGVSQSPSNKVTEKGKDVELRCDPISGHTALYWYRQSLGQGLEFLIYFQGNSAPDKSGLPSDRFSAERTGGSVSTLTIQRTQQEDSAVYLCASSLTRLVSEQFFGPGTRLTVL.

This clonotype was detected a few times. This rearrangement joins TRBV7-6 to TRBJ2-7; D perhaps matches TRBD2 (6 bases). The germline CDR1 and CDR2 sequences are SGHVS and FNYEAQ. The ends were cut back, 0 bases at V and 2 bases at J, with 23 bases in the middle. The length of the CDR3 is 19 residues. The CDR3 DNA follows: TGTGCCAGCAGCTTAGCTTATGAGGGAGCGGGTGGAAAGGCCTACGAGCAGTACTTC. Amino acid sequence: CASSLAYEGAGGKAYEQYF.

The chain recombines TRBV4-2 with TRBJ1-1, with D tentatively TRBD1 (5 bases). The germline V gene encodes CDR1 LGHNA and CDR2 YNFKEQ. The CDR3 has 15 amino acids. V lost 0 bases and J 7 bases, leaving 15 bases between the germline ends. The CDR3 DNA reads TGTGCCAGCAGCCAAGATGCGCGGGGCAGGCTTGAAGCTTTCTTT. Translated: CASSQDARGRLEAFF.

The sample holds a few counts of this clonotype. The V gene is TRBV3-1, the J gene TRBJ2-7; TRBD1 agrees at 7 bases. Germline lookup yields CDR1 LGHDT and CDR2 YNNKEL (reference sequence). The junction had 8 bases not matched to a gene; V was cut back by 4 bases and J by 5 bases. There are 14 residues in the CDR3. The CDR3 reads CASSPEAQGDEQYF. The CDR3 bases are TGTGCCAGCAGCCCGGAGGCTCAGGGGGACGAGCAGTACTTC.

The chain carries TRBV5-6 and TRBJ2-5; 11 nucleotides line up with TRBD2. V gave up 2 bases and J gave up 5 bases; unmatched junction bases: 8. This CDR3 is 16 amino acids long. In germline, CDR1 is SGHDT, CDR2 YYEEEE. The CDR3 DNA reads TGTGCCAGCAGCTTTAGCGGGAGGGCCGATCGGGAGACCCAGTACTTC. Translation: CASSFSGRADRETQYF.

This clonotype was detected ten times or more. In DNA form, the CDR3 reads TGCAGCGTTGGTGGGGGGGGTCTCGAGCAGTACTTC. Translated: CSVGGGGLEQYF. V is TRBV29-1 and J is TRBJ2-7; 7 positions agree with TRBD2. The ends lost 4 bases at V and 6 bases at J; junction bases unmatched: 6. The CDR3 length is 12 residues. Germline V gives CDR1 SQVTM, CDR2 ANQGSEA.

This rearrangement joins TRBV7-2 to TRBJ2-5, with D unresolved. Germline-derived CDR1 and CDR2 are SGHTA and FQGNSA. Trimming removed 0 bases at V and 5 bases at J, with 13 bases between. The CDR3 length is 15 residues. The CDR3 bases are TGTGCCAGCAGCTTAGCGTTTAGGGCTGGGGAGACCCAGTACTTC. Amino acid sequence: CASSLAFRAGETQYF.

This clonotype was seen repeatedly, ten times or more. The chain links TRBV7-9 to TRBJ1-5; D remains ambiguous. V shed 4 bases and J shed 0 bases, with 13 bases lying between them. CDR3 length equals 16 residues. Germline CDR1 and CDR2: SEHNR and FQNEAQ (reference sequence). CDR3 nucleotides: TGTGCCAGCAGCTCCGACCCGGGTGGTAGCAATCAGCCCCAGCATTTT. Translation: CASSSDPGGSNQPQHF.

This clonotype has just a few counts. The V and J genes are TRBV28 and TRBJ2-6; 10 positions agree with TRBD1. This CDR3 contains 18 residues. CDR1 MDHEN and CDR2 SYDVKM come from the germline V gene. The ends lost 6 bases at V and 4 bases at J; junction bases unmatched: 12. CDR3 coding DNA: TGTGCCAGCAGAACTCCGGGACAGGGGTTTTCCGGGGCCAACGTCCTGACTTTC. It yields the protein CASRTPGQGFSGANVLTF.

This clonotype has more than one count but fewer than ten. This rearrangement joins TRBV10-3 to TRBJ2-3; 12 nucleotides match TRBD2. After removal of 4 bases from V and 4 bases from J, the junction contained 6 bases not matched to a gene. This CDR3 contains 16 residues. Germline V gives CDR1 ENHRY, CDR2 SYGVKD. The chain's CDR3 is CAISATSGRSPDTQYF. The CDR3 nucleotides are TGTGCCATCAGTGCAACTAGCGGGAGGAGTCCAGATACGCAGTATTTT.

The chain links TRBV18 to TRBJ2-5; D call uncertain. This CDR3 comprises 15 residues. Germline V lookup: CDR1 KGHSH, CDR2 LQKENI. The V end was cut by 3 bases, the J end by 0 bases, with 11 bases between. Here the CDR3 reads CASSPPSWYQETQYF. The CDR3, as DNA: TGTGCCAGCTCACCGCCGAGTTGGTACCAAGAGACCCAGTACTTC.

This clonotype was recorded many times. CDR3 residues: CASSGGNHEQYF. The CDR3 nucleotides read TGTGCCAGCAGTGGGGGGAACCACGAGCAGTACTTC. The J gene is TRBJ2-7, the V gene TRBV27, with D perhaps TRBD2 (6 bases). Between the trimmed V and J ends, which lost 5 bases and 5 bases, there was a span of 10 bases. Germline V gene sequence: CDR1 MNHEY, CDR2 SMNVEV (reference sequence). The CDR3 is made up of 12 amino acids.

This clonotype came up many times. This chain connects TRBV7-2 to TRBJ2-7, with D perhaps TRBD2 (5 bases). Per the germline V gene, CDR1 is SGHTA and CDR2 is FQGNSA. There are 15 residues in the CDR3. With 4 bases removed from V and 2 bases from J, the gap between germline ends came to 15 bases. CDR3 in DNA: TGTGCCAGCAGCTCAGCAGCGGAACCCACCTACGAGCAGTACTTC. Protein: CASSSAAEPTYEQYF.